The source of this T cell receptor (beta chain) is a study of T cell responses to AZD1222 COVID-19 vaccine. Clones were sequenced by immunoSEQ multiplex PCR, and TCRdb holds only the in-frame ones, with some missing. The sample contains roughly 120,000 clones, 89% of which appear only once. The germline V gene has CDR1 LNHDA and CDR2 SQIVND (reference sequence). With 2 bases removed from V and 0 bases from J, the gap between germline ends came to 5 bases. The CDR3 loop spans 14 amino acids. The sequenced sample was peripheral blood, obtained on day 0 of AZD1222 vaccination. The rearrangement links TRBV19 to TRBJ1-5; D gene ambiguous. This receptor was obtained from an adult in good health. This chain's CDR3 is CASSIFTSNQPQHF. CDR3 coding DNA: TGTGCCAGTAGTATATTTACTAGCAATCAGCCCCAGCATTTT.